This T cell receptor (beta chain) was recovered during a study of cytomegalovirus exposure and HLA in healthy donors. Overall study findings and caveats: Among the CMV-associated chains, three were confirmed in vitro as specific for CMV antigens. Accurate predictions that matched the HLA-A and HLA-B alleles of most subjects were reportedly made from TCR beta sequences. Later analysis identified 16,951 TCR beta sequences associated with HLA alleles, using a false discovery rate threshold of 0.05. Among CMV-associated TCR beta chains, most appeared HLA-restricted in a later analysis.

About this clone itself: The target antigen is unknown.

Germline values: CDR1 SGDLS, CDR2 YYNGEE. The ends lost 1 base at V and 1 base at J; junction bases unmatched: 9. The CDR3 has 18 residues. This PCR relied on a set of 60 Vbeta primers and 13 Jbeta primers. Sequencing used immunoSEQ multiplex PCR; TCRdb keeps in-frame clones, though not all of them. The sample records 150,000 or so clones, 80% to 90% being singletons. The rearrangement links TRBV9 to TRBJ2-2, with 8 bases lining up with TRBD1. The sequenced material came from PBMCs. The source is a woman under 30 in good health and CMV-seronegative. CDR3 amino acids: CASSVRVGTGVNTGELFF. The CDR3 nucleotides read TGTGCCAGCAGCGTACGTGTAGGGACAGGCGTGAACACCGGGGAGCTGTTTTTT.